One sample yielded the 30 T cell receptor beta chains listed below, sequenced in a study of T cells in Graves' hyperthyroidism and ophthalmopathy. There were TCR beta CDR3 regions amplified from RNA transcripts. When the TCR CDR3 underwent first-round RT-PCR, the HTBI primer set was used. TCRdb used MiXCR to reprocess the multiplex PCR reads, holding one entry per CDR3 protein. In the table there are 500,000 to 600,000 distinct CDR3 sequences, 20% of which are singletons. Source material: blood. These receptors were taken from a man in his forties with Graves' ophthalmopathy.

The chain recombines TRBV30 with TRBJ1-5, with D possibly TRBD1 on 6 matching bases. The V gene's germline CDR1 is GTSNPN and CDR2 SVGIG (reference sequence). The CDR3 extends over 13 amino acids. The V end lost 3 bases, the J end lost 5 bases, and 11 bases lay between the germline ends. The CDR3 spells CAWSATGHQPQHF. In nucleotides, the CDR3 is TGTGCCTGGAGCGCGACAGGTCATCAGCCCCAGCATTTT.

With respect to this clonotype: Being one base from a much bigger clone, this may be a read error. The genes are TRBV30 and TRBJ2-3; possibly TRBD1 for D (7 bases). The CDR3 contains 14 residues. Germline V CDR1 and CDR2: GTSNPN, SVGIG (reference sequence). CDR3 sequence reads: CAWARGVGTDTRYF. The CDR3 DNA reads as TGTGCCTGGGCTAGGGGGGTAGGGACAGATACGCGGTATTTT.

This clonotype was detected only a few times. This sequence joins TRBV10-3 and TRBJ2-7; no firm D call. Germline V gene data show CDR1 as ENHRY and CDR2 as SYGVKD. The CDR3 consists of 12 residues. The V end lost 3 bases, the J end lost 4 bases, and 7 bases lay between the germline ends. The CDR3 DNA reads TGTGCCATCAGTGATGTGGGTTACGAGCAGTACTTC. Protein product: CAISDVGYEQYF.

This clonotype was observed at least ten times. V and J are TRBV30 and TRBJ1-4; D not certain. Trimming took off 0 bases at V and 0 bases at J, with 8 bases between the two ends. Germline lookup yields CDR1 GTSNPN and CDR2 SVGIG (reference sequence). The CDR3 covers 15 residues. CDR3 nucleotide sequence: TGTGCCTGGAGTGTGGGCCGCTCAACTAATGAAAAACTGTTTTTT. Encoded protein: CAWSVGRSTNEKLFF.

This clonotype showed up many times. This rearrangement joins TRBV7-9 to TRBJ1-1; 9 bases are a match to TRBD1. This CDR3 spans 16 amino acids. J gave up 2 bases and V 5 bases, and 9 bases lay outside the gene matches. Germline V CDR1 and CDR2: SEHNR, FQNEAQ (reference sequence). CDR3 sequence reads: CASSQGQGGRNTEAFF. DNA of the CDR3: TGTGCCAGCAGCCAGGGACAGGGTGGGCGAAACACTGAAGCTTTCTTT.

The chain has TRBV5-1 and TRBJ2-7; 7 positions match TRBD2. With V trimmed by 4 bases and J by 1 base, 8 bases remained unmatched. Germline lookup yields CDR1 SGHRS and CDR2 YFSETQ. There are 15 residues in the CDR3. The CDR3 DNA is TGCGCCAGCAGCCGGGGGGACTTCGGTTCCTACGAGCAGTACTTC. Its translation is CASSRGDFGSYEQYF. The full variable domain, rest sourced from reference TRBV5-1 and TRBJ2-7, is KAGVTQTPRYLIKTRGQQVTLSCSPISGHRSVSWYQQTPGQGLQFLFEYFSETQRNKGNFPGRFSGRQFSNSRSEMNVSTLELGDSALYLCASSRGDFGSYEQYFGPGTRLTVT.

This clonotype was detected ten times or more. The chain employs TRBV20-1 and TRBJ1-5; TRBD1 is a possible D gene (6 bases). From germline, CDR1 is DFQATT and CDR2 SNEGSKA (reference sequence). The V end was cut by 0 bases, the J end by 13 bases, with 19 bases between. The length of the CDR3 is 14 residues. CDR3 protein: CSARDRTEGKKQHF. CDR3 in DNA: TGCAGTGCTAGAGATAGGACAGAGGGGAAAAAGCAGCATTTT.

This clonotype was recorded many times. The chain uses TRBV24-1 and TRBJ2-7; 14 bases fit TRBD2. V shed 3 bases and J 5 bases; nucleotides not matched to a gene: 8. This CDR3 has 17 amino acids. CDR1 is KGHDR, CDR2 SFDVKD, per germline. CDR3 bases: TGTGCCACCAGTGATCGCCCCGGACTAGCGGGAGGCCACGAGCAGTACTTC. Protein product: CATSDRPGLAGGHEQYF.

This clonotype was seen ten or more times. At one of its ends the junction is not consistent with the germline gene, which may arise from a read error. DNA for the CDR3: TGTGCCAGCTCACCACGGGACATAGAGAACCAGTACTTC. The encoded protein is CASSPRDIENQYF. V and J are TRBV18 and TRBJ2-5; D is possibly TRBD1 (6 bases). This CDR3 spans 13 amino acids. CDR1 is KGHSH, CDR2 LQKENI, per germline.

This clonotype has more than one count but fewer than ten. This rearrangement joins TRBV14 to TRBJ2-5; tentatively, D is TRBD2 (5 bases). The CDR3 spans 14 residues. With 5 bases removed from V and 2 bases from J, the gap between germline ends came to 12 bases. Germline lookup yields CDR1 SGHDN and CDR2 FVKESK. CDR3 sequence: CASSSVRVQETQYF. Written as DNA, the CDR3 is TGTGCCAGCAGCTCAGTGAGGGTACAAGAGACCCAGTACTTC. Variable domain in full (rest from reference TRBV14 and TRBJ2-5): EAGVTQFPSHSVIEKGQTVTLRCDPISGHDNLYWYRRVMGKEIKFLLHFVKESKQDESGMPNNRFLAERTGGTYSTLKVQPAELEDSGVYFCASSSVRVQETQYFGPGTRLLVL.

This clonotype was seen a handful of times. Here the CDR3 DNA reads TGCAGCGTCGCCGGGACAGGCGGTCCCTACGAGCAGTACTTC. This sequence encodes CSVAGTGGPYEQYF. This chain uses TRBV29-1 with TRBJ2-7; 8 positions agree with TRBD1. The V and J ends lost 6 bases and 2 bases, in that order; junction bases with no gene match: 9. The CDR3 is 14 amino acids. CDR1 is SQVTM, CDR2 ANQGSEA, per germline.

This clonotype was counted a single time. The V call is TRBV20-1, the J call TRBJ1-2; no firm D call. The CDR3 totals 12 residues. Germline CDR1 reads DFQATT; CDR2 reads SNEGSKA (reference sequence). The ends were cut back, 2 bases at V and 3 bases at J, with 7 bases in the middle. The CDR3: CSARHHDYGYTF. Here the CDR3 DNA reads TGCAGTGCTAGACATCACGACTATGGCTACACCTTC.

This chain connects TRBV30 to TRBJ2-1, with 7 positions matching TRBD1. The germline gives CDR1 GTSNPN, CDR2 SVGIG (reference sequence). CDR3 length equals 14 residues. V dropped 3 bases and J dropped 8; count of bases not matched to a gene: 10. CDR3 nucleotides: TGTGCCTGGAGAACAAGGGGGCGCAGCTATGAGCAGTTCTTC. Translation: CAWRTRGRSYEQFF.

This clonotype was picked up many times. This chain joins TRBV3-1 and TRBJ1-1, with unresolved D. Germline V gives CDR1 LGHDT, CDR2 YNNKEL (reference sequence). Trimming removed 1 base from V and 1 base from J, with 7 bases in between. The CDR3 covers 14 residues. The CDR3 region has the DNA TGTGCCAGCAGCCAAGTCCCCACGAACACTGAAGCTTTCTTT. Translated, it gives CASSQVPTNTEAFF.

In its sample, this clonotype was seen many times. This chain joins TRBV12-3 or TRBV12-4 and TRBJ1-5; D not resolved. V lost 4 bases and J lost 5, with 15 bases in between. CDR3 length: 15 residues. Written as DNA, the CDR3 is TGTGCCAGCAGTTCCTCATCCCGCGCAGATCAGCCCCAGCATTTT. Protein product: CASSSSSRADQPQHF.

The J gene is TRBJ1-6, the V gene TRBV6-2 or TRBV6-3, with a weak D call TRBD1 (6 bases). In germline, CDR1 is MNHEY, CDR2 SVGEGT. The ends were cut back, 2 bases at V and 6 bases at J, with 20 bases in the middle. This CDR3 spans 18 amino acids. CDR3 sequence (DNA): TGTGCCAGCAGTTACATTCAGGGGTTACAAACCGTTAATTCACCCCTCCACTTT. Protein sequence: CASSYIQGLQTVNSPLHF.

This clonotype has only a few counts. CDR3 in amino acids: CASSSTPYTDTQYF. CDR3 coding DNA: TGTGCCAGCAGCTCGACCCCTTACACAGATACGCAGTATTTT. V is TRBV9 and J is TRBJ2-3, with D hard to call. V dropped 4 bases and J dropped 2 bases, with 11 bases sitting between them. The CDR3 length is 14 residues. Germline V CDR1 and CDR2: SGDLS, YYNGEE.

There are many counts of this clonotype. The V call is TRBV7-2, the J call TRBJ2-3, with unresolved D. Germline V lookup: CDR1 SGHTA, CDR2 FQGNSA. The length of the CDR3 is 14 residues. V lost 5 bases and J lost 0, with 9 bases in between. Written as DNA, the CDR3 is TGTGCCAGCAGCCCGACTTCTAGCACAGATACGCAGTATTTT. Its protein product is CASSPTSSTDTQYF. The full variable domain, with the rest looked up from reference TRBV7-2 and TRBJ2-3, is GAGVSQSPSNKVTEKGKDVELRCDPISGHTALYWYRQSLGQGLEFLIYFQGNSAPDKSGLPSDRFSAERTGGSVSTLTIQRTQQEDSAVYLCASSPTSSTDTQYFGPGTRLTVL.

This clonotype was observed at least ten times. This sequence joins TRBV20-1 and TRBJ2-3; 11 nucleotides agree with TRBD2. There are 16 residues in the CDR3. V lost 3 bases, J lost 0 bases, and 5 bases stayed unmatched. Germline V gives CDR1 DFQATT, CDR2 SNEGSKA (reference sequence). The CDR3 nucleotides are TGCAGTGCTAGGGCTAGCGGGGGGCAAAGCACAGATACGCAGTATTTT. Protein sequence: CSARASGGQSTDTQYF.

V gene TRBV19 combines with J gene TRBJ2-2, with 10 positions matching TRBD2. CDR3 length: 17 amino acids. V dropped 1 base and J dropped 7; count of bases not matched to a gene: 9. Germline CDR1 and CDR2: LNHDA and SQIVND (reference sequence). CDR3 DNA: TGTGCCAGTAGTATAGTACAAGCGGGAGGGCGCAACGGGGAGCTGTTTTTT. As protein: CASSIVQAGGRNGELFF.

At least ten counts were recorded for this clonotype. The CDR3 region is CASRQRLLNTEAFF. The CDR3 region has the DNA TGTGCCAGCAGACAAAGATTATTGAACACTGAAGCTTTCTTT. The rearrangement joins TRBV11-1 to TRBJ1-1; no clear D gene. The CDR3 has 14 residues. Trimming removed 6 bases at V and 0 bases at J, with 11 bases between. Germline assignment: CDR1 SGHAT and CDR2 FQDESV (reference sequence).

The V call is TRBV20-1, the J call TRBJ2-4, with unresolved D. This CDR3 region has 13 residues. The germline V gene has CDR1 DFQATT and CDR2 SNEGSKA (reference sequence). V lost 2 bases, J lost 1 base, and 6 bases lay in between. CDR3 nucleotides: TGCAGTGCTAGATTGGATGCCAAAAACATTCAGTACTTC. Protein product: CSARLDAKNIQYF.

The rearrangement joins TRBV7-9 to TRBJ1-1, with D possibly being TRBD1 (5 bases). The V end lost 5 bases, the J end lost 6 bases, and 16 bases lay between the germline ends. Germline CDR1 SEHNR, CDR2 FQNEAQ (reference sequence). The CDR3 contains 14 residues. The CDR3 reads CASSRDAGRAEAFF. In nucleotides, the CDR3 is TGTGCCAGCAGCCGGGACGCAGGGAGGGCTGAAGCTTTCTTT.

The chain recombines TRBV11-2 with TRBJ2-7, with 10 bases fitting TRBD2. The J call may be faulty, since TRBJ2-1 better matches the DNA end. This CDR3 is built from 15 residues. Germline lookup yields CDR1 SGHAT and CDR2 FQNNGV. CDR3 sequence (DNA): TGTGCCAGCAGCCTTAGCGGGAGGAGGGCCTACGAGCAGTTCTTC. Encoded protein: CASSLSGRRAYEQFF.

The chain recombines TRBV11-2 with TRBJ1-5; D is uncertain. The CDR3 length is 15 residues. Germline-derived CDR1 and CDR2 are SGHAT and FQNNGV. Trimming removed 4 bases at V and 2 bases at J, with 12 bases between. CDR3 loop: CASSSDQSGNQPQHF. DNA of the CDR3: TGTGCCAGCAGCTCGGATCAGTCGGGCAATCAGCCCCAGCATTTT.

This clonotype turned up a few times. The CDR3 DNA follows: TGTGCCAGCAGCTTGGAAACCAGACAGGCGTACACCTTC. Translation gives CASSLETRQAYTF. J is TRBJ1-2 and V is TRBV5-8; TRBD1 is a possible D gene (6 bases). Germline V CDR1 and CDR2: SGHTS, YDEGEE. CDR3 length equals 13 residues. V was pared by 0 bases and J by 11 bases, with 14 bases between.

This chain uses TRBV9 with TRBJ2-5; TRBD2 matches 13 bases. J lost 3 bases, V lost 3 bases, and 5 bases had no gene match. The CDR3 is made up of 16 amino acids. The germline CDR1 and CDR2 sequences are SGDLS and YYNGEE. This CDR3 reads CASSARTSGGKETQYF. The CDR3 coding sequence is TGTGCCAGCAGCGCCCGGACTAGCGGGGGAAAAGAGACCCAGTACTTC.

This clonotype has at least ten counts. This rearrangement joins TRBV4-3 to TRBJ1-1; 7 bases are a match to TRBD1. The CDR3 is made up of 14 amino acids. V lost 5 bases to trimming and J lost 0 bases; unmatched junction nucleotides: 3. Germline V gene sequence: CDR1 LGHNA, CDR2 YSLEER. CDR3 amino acids: CASSFDRVNTEAFF. The DNA of the CDR3 is TGCGCCAGCAGCTTCGACAGGGTGAACACTGAAGCTTTCTTT.

This clonotype was detected a few times. J is TRBJ2-7 and V is TRBV3-1, with D unclear. The germline V gene has CDR1 LGHDT and CDR2 YNNKEL (reference sequence). V lost 4 bases to trimming and J lost 6 bases, with 10 bases between them. This CDR3 contains 12 residues. The CDR3: CASSRNPSEQYF. In nucleotides, the CDR3 is TGTGCCAGCAGCCGAAACCCCAGCGAGCAGTACTTC.

This clonotype was seen repeatedly, ten times or more. This chain uses TRBV2 with TRBJ2-7; tentative D call: TRBD2 (6 bases). This CDR3 comprises 14 residues. The ends were cut back, 7 bases at V and 0 bases at J, with 13 bases in the middle. CDR1 and CDR2 from the germline V gene are SNHLY and FYNNEI. CDR3 coding DNA: TGTGCCAGCACGGGGGAGTCGAGCTCCTACGAGCAGTACTTC. It yields the protein CASTGESSSYEQYF.